This T cell receptor (beta chain) was recorded in a study of blood T cells in healthy people across ages. About this clonotype itself: A much larger clone differs from this one at a single base, so this may be a read error.

V dropped 4 bases and J dropped 3 bases, with 14 bases sitting between them. CDR1 and CDR2 (germline): SGHRS, YFSETQ. This CDR3 region has 14 residues. Next came a second PCR, run for about 6 to 12 cycles, which used a sample-barcoded 5' primer along with a J-beta primer mix. TCRdb ran MiXCR on the 5' RACE reads and lists one entry per CDR3 protein. Among hundreds of thousands of distinct CDR3 sequences, approximately 30% were seen once, and the ten largest hold 15% to 19%. The chain recombines TRBV5-1 with TRBJ2-7; the D is unclear. Input material: blood. This sequence was found in an elderly woman in good health. The CDR3 sequence is CASSQDGRSYEQYF. The CDR3, as DNA: TGCGCCAGCAGCCAGGACGGGCGTAGCTACGAGCAGTACTTC.